The 22 T cell receptor beta chains presented below share a single source sample, sequenced in a study of shared clonotypes between healthy human individuals. Only in-frame clones appear in the TCRdb table, and some are missing; sequencing was by immunoSEQ multiplex PCR. The data show about 490,000 clones, about 84% seen once. Sequenced sample: PBMCs. The receptors derive from a woman between 40 and 50 years old in good health. Some clones in this sample may be carry-over from other donors' samples.

On this clone: Since a far larger clone is one base different, this is likely a read error. This CDR3 is missing its conserved last phenylalanine or tryptophan, likely due to a read error. The sample has other DNA sequences that encode this CDR3 too. The chain carries TRBV2 and TRBJ2-7; the D is unclear. This CDR3 is built from 13 residues. CDR1 and CDR2 (germline): SNHLY, FYNNEI. Trimming took 2 bases from V and 7 from J, leaving 12 bases between them. The DNA for the CDR3 is TGTGCCAGCAGTGAACTCAGGTCTGAGGAGCAGTACTTA. Translation gives CASSELRSEEQYL.

CDR3 in DNA: TGTGCCAGCAGGTCGACAGGGAACACAGATACGCAGTATTTT. This codes for CASRSTGNTDTQYF. The rearrangement uses TRBV6-1 and TRBJ2-3, with 7 bases aligning to TRBD1. The V gene end was trimmed by 6 bases and the J gene end by 2 bases; junction bases not matched to a gene: 5. The CDR3 sequence is 14 residues long. Germline assignment: CDR1 MNHNS and CDR2 SASEGT.

This chain connects TRBV18 to TRBJ1-1, with D possibly matching TRBD1 (5 bases). CDR1 KGHSH and CDR2 LQKENI come from the germline V gene. The CDR3 consists of 14 residues. Trimming stripped 4 bases from V and 7 bases from J, with 16 bases between. The CDR3 is CASSLGAPLSEAFF. Here the CDR3 DNA reads TGTGCCAGCTCACTAGGGGCGCCGCTGAGTGAAGCTTTCTTT. Based on the CDR3 plus reference TRBV18 and TRBJ1-1, the full variable domain is NAGVMQNPRHLVRRRGQEARLRCSPMKGHSHVYWYRQLPEEGLKFMVYLQKENIIDESGMPKERFSAEFPKEGPSILRIQQVVRGDSAAYFCASSLGAPLSEAFFGQGTRLTVV.

This chain connects TRBV11-2 to TRBJ2-1; weak D call: TRBD2 (5 bases). The CDR3 spans 15 residues. Per germline, CDR1 SGHAT and CDR2 FQNNGV. Trimming left V 7 bases short and J 1 base short, with 14 bases between. DNA for the CDR3: TGTGCCAGCACCCCCCGGGGAGCTTCCTACAATGAGCAGTTCTTC. This sequence encodes CASTPRGASYNEQFF.

This clone was observed a few times. A much bigger clone sits one base away, suggesting this may be a read error. At the DNA level, this CDR3 is encoded by other sequences in the same sample as well. V is TRBV7-9 and J is TRBJ2-5; D perhaps matches TRBD2 (5 bases). Looked up from germline, CDR1 is SEHNR and CDR2 is FQNEAQ (reference sequence). V was trimmed by 5 bases and J by 2 bases, leaving 15 bases between them. The CDR3 extends over 15 amino acids. The CDR3 nucleotides read TGTGCCAGCAGCCCACTCGGCGGCGGGCAAGAGACCCAGTACTTC. Translating gives CASSPLGGGQETQYF.

The chain employs TRBV15 and TRBJ2-1; 9 positions agree with TRBD1. CDR1 and CDR2 (germline): LNHNV, YYDKDF (reference sequence). CDR3 length equals 17 residues. Trimming cost V 3 bases and J 6 bases; bases outside gene matches: 12. CDR3 nucleotides: TGTGCCACCAGCAGGAAATCCGGGACAGGGACATCCAATGAGCAGTTCTTC. Protein product: CATSRKSGTGTSNEQFF. The full variable domain, in which reference TRBV15 and TRBJ2-1 provide the parts outside the CDR3, is DAMVIQNPRYQVTQFGKPVTLSCSQTLNHNVMYWYQQKSSQAPKLLFHYYDKDFNNEADTPDNFQSRRPNTSFCFLDIRSPGLGDTAMYLCATSRKSGTGTSNEQFFGPGTRLTVL.

This clone was seen a single time. The chain couples TRBV11-2 to TRBJ1-2; D possibly corresponds to TRBD1 (5 bases). This CDR3 has 16 amino acids. CDR1 is SGHAT, CDR2 FQNNGV, per germline. Trimming took off 5 bases at V and 2 bases at J, with 18 bases between the two ends. CDR3 nucleotides: TGTGCCAGCAGCCCTCGATCGCCGGGACCCAACTATGGCTACACCTTC. Residues: CASSPRSPGPNYGYTF. Full variable domain (outside the CDR3, taken from reference TRBV11-2 and TRBJ1-2): EAGVAQSPRYKIIEKRQSVAFWCNPISGHATLYWYQQILGQGPKLLIQFQNNGVVDDSQLPKDRFSAERLKGVDSTLKIQPAKLEDSAVYLCASSPRSPGPNYGYTFGSGTRLTVV.

The chain couples TRBV4-1 to TRBJ2-1; 7 nucleotides agree with TRBD2. V shed 1 base and J 9 bases; nucleotides not matched to a gene: 12. The germline V gene has CDR1 MGHRA and CDR2 YSYEKL. CDR3 size: 16 residues. The CDR3 region has the DNA TGCGCCAGCAGCCAAGCCCACTGGGAGCCTAGCGGTGAGCAGTTCTTC. Its protein is CASSQAHWEPSGEQFF.

In this sample, this clone turned up once. The rearrangement uses TRBV30 and TRBJ2-3, with D uncertain. The CDR3 runs 13 residues. With 3 bases removed from V and 0 bases from J, the gap between germline ends came to 7 bases. Germline CDR1 is GTSNPN and CDR2 is SVGIG (reference sequence). CDR3: CAWRLVSTDTQYF. The CDR3 DNA is TGTGCCTGGAGGCTTGTGAGCACAGATACGCAGTATTTT.

The V and J genes are TRBV9 and TRBJ2-1; 8 bases fit TRBD1. Germline lookup yields CDR1 SGDLS and CDR2 YYNGEE. The CDR3 spans 16 residues. The J segment lost 9 bases and the V segment lost 0 bases, leaving 11 bases of the junction unmatched. The CDR3 sequence is CASSVGGRTGLFEQFF. CDR3 DNA: TGTGCCAGCAGCGTAGGTGGTAGGACAGGGCTTTTTGAGCAGTTCTTC.

The chain employs TRBV19 and TRBJ2-6, with a weak D call TRBD1 (6 bases). Germline V gives CDR1 LNHDA, CDR2 SQIVND (reference sequence). The CDR3 consists of 19 residues. V was pared by 6 bases and J by 0 bases, with 21 bases between. The CDR3 sequence: CASSPTGWTATSGANVLTF. For the CDR3, the DNA is TGTGCCAGTAGCCCGACGGGGTGGACAGCCACCTCTGGGGCCAACGTCCTGACTTTC.

The CDR3 DNA is TGTGCCAGCAGCTTAGGGGTAGGCCCCTACGAGCAGTACTTC. This sequence encodes CASSLGVGPYEQYF. The J gene is TRBJ2-7, the V gene TRBV7-8; D gene ambiguous. The germline CDR1 and CDR2 sequences are SGHVS and FQNEAQ. V gave up 1 base and J gave up 2 bases, with 9 bases separating them. CDR3 length: 14 amino acids. Complete variable domain (other parts from reference TRBV7-8 and TRBJ2-7): GAGVSQSPRYKVAKRGQDVALRCDPISGHVSLFWYQQALGQGPEFLTYFQNEAQLDKSGLPSDRFFAERPEGSVSTLKIQRTQQEDSAVYLCASSLGVGPYEQYFGPGTRLTVT.

On this clone: This likely reflects a read error, since a far larger clone is one base away. The chain is built from TRBV29-1 and TRBJ2-5; D possibly corresponds to TRBD2 (6 bases). V lost 8 bases to trimming and J lost 4 bases, with 20 bases between them. The CDR3 spans 14 residues. Germline V gives CDR1 SQVTM, CDR2 ANQGSEA. CDR3 residues: CSIGTGRGIETQYF. DNA of the CDR3: TGCAGCATTGGCACGGGGCGGGGAATAGAGACCCAGTACTTC. The full variable domain, completed using reference TRBV29-1 and TRBJ2-5, is SAVISQKPSRDICQRGTSLTIQCQVDSQVTMMFWYRQQPGQSLTLIATANQGSEATYESGFVIDKFPISRPNLTFSTLTVSNMSPEDSSIYLCSIGTGRGIETQYFGPGTRLLVL.

The V gene is TRBV6-7, the J gene TRBJ2-2, with 9 bases matching TRBD2. Being an ORF, TRBV6-7 has a function that is uncertain. This CDR3 comprises 18 residues. J lost 4 bases, V lost 5 bases, and 14 bases had no gene match. The CDR3: CASSAPPGREGSTGELFF. In DNA, the CDR3 is TGTGCCAGCAGTGCCCCTCCCGGGCGGGAGGGGAGCACCGGGGAGCTGTTTTTT.

Turning to this clone: A far larger clone is only one base removed, so a read error is likely. The identical CDR3 is also encoded by other nucleotide sequences in the sample. The rearrangement links TRBV1 to TRBJ2-5; the table names TRBD2, a call not compared with the DNA. TRBV1 is flagged as a pseudogene. The CDR3 runs to 14 residues. The CDR3 nucleotides read TGCACTCCTTCTAGCGGTAGCGGGAGAGAGACCCAGTACTTC. Translating it yields CTPSSGSGRETQYF.

The chain joins TRBV7-3 to TRBJ1-1; D perhaps matches TRBD1 (5 bases). CDR3 length: 16 amino acids. The germline V and J ends were trimmed by 2 bases and 3 bases, with 16 bases remaining between them. Germline V gene data show CDR1 as SGHTA and CDR2 as FQGTGA. The CDR3 loop reads CASSLALAGSHTEAFF. The CDR3 DNA sequence: TGTGCCAGCAGCTTAGCTCTGGCAGGGTCCCACACTGAAGCTTTCTTT.

With regard to this clone: A far larger clone lies a single base away; this is likely a read error. The rearrangement uses TRBV7-3 and TRBJ2-7; D not certain. V gave up 1 base and J gave up 0 bases, with 7 bases separating them. This CDR3 has 14 amino acids. Germline V gives CDR1 SGHTA, CDR2 FQGTGA. CDR3 DNA sequence: TGTGCCAGCAGCTTAAGGGCCCACTCCTACGAGCAGTACTTC. Its protein is CASSLRAHSYEQYF.

The chain couples TRBV7-3 to TRBJ1-2; TRBD1 is a possible D gene (5 bases). Germline-derived CDR1 and CDR2 are SGHTA and FQGTGA. This CDR3 is 14 amino acids long. Between the trimmed V and J ends, which lost 5 bases and 4 bases, there was a span of 14 bases. This CDR3 reads CASSREGRGYGYTF. As DNA, the CDR3 is TGTGCCAGCAGCAGAGAGGGGAGAGGCTATGGCTACACCTTC.

The chain employs TRBV5-5 and TRBJ2-2; 7 bases are a match to TRBD2. V shed 7 bases and J 3 bases; nucleotides not matched to a gene: 0. From germline, CDR1 is SGHKS and CDR2 YYEKEE (reference sequence). The CDR3 extends over 12 amino acids. This CDR3 reads CASGRDTGELFF. The CDR3 nucleotides are TGTGCCAGCGGGAGGGACACCGGGGAGCTGTTTTTT.

As for this clone: Other DNA sequences within the sample encode an identical CDR3. The gene calls are TRBV30 and TRBJ2-7; a possible D gene is TRBD2 (7 bases). V was pared by 3 bases and J by 4 bases, with 13 bases between. This CDR3 has 13 amino acids. Germline V CDR1 and CDR2: GTSNPN, SVGIG (reference sequence). CDR3 sequence: CAWSEGGNYEQYF. CDR3 DNA sequence: TGTGCCTGGAGCGAGGGGGGGAATTACGAGCAGTACTTC.

The chain is built from TRBV10-3 and TRBJ2-7, with 7 bases aligning to TRBD1. V shed 5 bases, J shed 6 bases, and the junction held 10 bases outside the gene matches. The CDR3 loop spans 14 amino acids. Germline V CDR1 and CDR2: ENHRY, SYGVKD. Here the CDR3 DNA reads TGTGCCATCAGTAGTGACAGGGAGATTGGCGAGCAGTACTTC. It specifies CAISSDREIGEQYF.

The V call is TRBV5-1, the J call TRBJ1-1; a weak D match, TRBD1 (6 bases). CDR1 and CDR2 (germline): SGHRS, YFSETQ. V lost 0 bases, J lost 5 bases, and 20 bases lay in between. The CDR3 extends over 17 amino acids. Here the CDR3 DNA reads TGCGCCAGCAGCTTGGCCCCCACACAGGGTGGAAAAACTGAAGCTTTCTTT. Its translation is CASSLAPTQGGKTEAFF.